Shown below are 23 T cell receptor beta chains from a single sample sequenced in a study of blood T cells in healthy people across ages. The authors ran a second PCR of about 7 to 11 cycles using a sample-barcoded 5' primer and a J-beta primer mix. MiXCR, run by TCRdb on the 5' RACE reads, gives a single entry per CDR3 protein. The profile shows 580,000 or so distinct CDR3 sequences, around 50% of them singletons. The sample was blood. Receptor source: a man older than 75 in good health.

This clonotype was picked up many times. The chain links TRBV7-9 to TRBJ2-7; possible D gene TRBD2, 5 bases. The CDR3 sequence is 14 residues long. Germline-derived CDR1 and CDR2 are SEHNR and FQNEAQ (reference sequence). V was pared by 2 bases and J by 3 bases, with 11 bases between. As DNA, the CDR3 is TGTGCCAGCAGCTTAATCGGGAATTACTACGAGCAGTACTTC. Its translation is CASSLIGNYYEQYF.

The gene calls are TRBV4-3 and TRBJ2-5, with 9 bases lining up with TRBD1. After removal of 4 bases from V and 1 base from J, the junction contained 4 bases not matched to a gene. Germline CDR1 and CDR2: LGHNA and YSLEER. The CDR3 has 15 residues. CDR3 loop: CASSPGTGLQETQYF. CDR3 bases: TGCGCCAGCAGCCCCGGGACAGGGCTCCAAGAGACCCAGTACTTC.

This clonotype was found a few times. J is TRBJ1-2 and V is TRBV27; 7 nucleotides align to TRBD1. J gave up 4 bases and V 5 bases, and 13 bases lay outside the gene matches. This CDR3 has 16 amino acids. Germline V gene sequence: CDR1 MNHEY, CDR2 SMNVEV (reference sequence). In DNA, the CDR3 is TGTGCCAGCAGTCCGACAGGGTCCCGGTTCGGCTATGGCTACACCTTC. It specifies CASSPTGSRFGYGYTF.

The chain uses TRBV15 and TRBJ2-7; tentative D call: TRBD1 (6 bases). This CDR3 comprises 13 residues. V lost 3 bases and J 2 bases, leaving 8 bases between the germline ends. The germline V gene encodes CDR1 LNHNV and CDR2 YYDKDF (reference sequence). CDR3 sequence (DNA): TGTGCCACCAGCAGGCGACAGGCCTACGAGCAGTACTTC. As protein: CATSRRQAYEQYF.

Worth noting for this clonotype: The junction does not match germline at one end; this may be a read error. The rearrangement uses TRBV7-2 and TRBJ2-5; D remains unclear. The tail of the sequence fits TRBJ2-7 better, so the J call may be wrong. The CDR3 is 14 amino acids. In germline, CDR1 is SGHTA, CDR2 FQGNSA. CDR3 loop: CVSRPRTNLGEQYF. CDR3 DNA sequence: TGTGTCAGCCGCCCACGGACCAACCTTGGCGAGCAGTACTTC.

The chain uses TRBV30 and TRBJ2-5; D not resolved. The CDR3 totals 14 residues. V was clipped by 0 bases and J by 2 bases, with 10 bases between them. Germline V gene data show CDR1 as GTSNPN and CDR2 as SVGIG (reference sequence). CDR3 sequence (DNA): TGTGCCTGGAGTGTAGGTCCGAATCAAGAGACCCAGTACTTC. Translating it yields CAWSVGPNQETQYF.

This clonotype was found a few times. The genes are TRBV29-1 and TRBJ1-1; perhaps TRBD1 as D (5 bases). Germline CDR1 SQVTM, CDR2 ANQGSEA. This CDR3 comprises 13 residues. Trimming took 2 bases from V and 1 from J, leaving 8 bases between them. In nucleotides, the CDR3 is TGCAGCGTTGAACGGACATCGAACACTGAAGCTTTCTTT. It is translated as CSVERTSNTEAFF.

The chain links TRBV10-3 to TRBJ2-7; TRBD2 might be the D (7 bases). Deletions cut 10 bases from V and 0 bases from J, with 22 bases between. CDR3 size: 16 residues. The germline V gene has CDR1 ENHRY and CDR2 SYGVKD. The CDR3 is CASGLGGGTSSYEQYF. CDR3 DNA: TGTGCCAGCGGCCTGGGAGGGGGGACCAGCTCCTACGAGCAGTACTTC.

The CDR3 here is CASSFSGGMNTEAFF. Written as DNA, the CDR3 is TGCGCCAGCAGCTTCTCGGGGGGTATGAACACTGAAGCTTTCTTT. This chain uses TRBV5-1 with TRBJ1-1, with D perhaps TRBD1 (5 bases). V was shortened by 2 bases and J by 0 bases, with 11 bases between the two germline ends. The germline CDR1 and CDR2 sequences are SGHRS and YFSETQ. CDR3 length equals 15 residues.

This chain links TRBV11-2 with TRBJ2-5; D possibly corresponds to TRBD2 (6 bases). With 2 bases removed from V and 2 bases from J, the gap between germline ends came to 18 bases. The CDR3 runs 17 residues. Germline loops: CDR1 SGHAT, CDR2 FQNNGV. The chain's CDR3 is CASSLRPRREFQETQYF. CDR3 coding DNA: TGTGCCAGCAGCTTACGGCCGAGACGGGAGTTTCAAGAGACCCAGTACTTC. Supplemented by reference TRBV11-2 and TRBJ2-5, the full variable domain reads EAGVAQSPRYKIIEKRQSVAFWCNPISGHATLYWYQQILGQGPKLLIQFQNNGVVDDSQLPKDRFSAERLKGVDSTLKIQPAKLEDSAVYLCASSLRPRREFQETQYFGPGTRLLVL.

The V call is TRBV29-1, the J call TRBJ1-1; TRBD1 matches 7 bases. The CDR3 runs 15 residues. Trimming at V came to 5 bases and at J to 1 base, leaving 10 bases not matched to a gene. Germline CDR1 is SQVTM and CDR2 is ANQGSEA. In nucleotides, the CDR3 is TGCAGCGTTTGGGGCCAGGGGGGCCGGAACACTGAAGCTTTCTTT. Its translation is CSVWGQGGRNTEAFF.

The J gene is TRBJ2-1, the V gene TRBV9, with TRBD2 identical over 9 bases. Germline trimming cut 5 bases from V and 7 bases from J; bases unmatched to any gene: 10. Germline V gene data show CDR1 as SGDLS and CDR2 as YYNGEE. There are 15 residues in the CDR3. CDR3 DNA: TGTGCCAGCAGTGATAGCGGGAGATCAAGTAATGAGCAGTTCTTC. Encoded protein: CASSDSGRSSNEQFF.

The chain carries TRBV28 and TRBJ2-1, with D maybe TRBD2 (6 bases). Germline lookup yields CDR1 MDHEN and CDR2 SYDVKM. The CDR3 is 15 amino acids. V lost 3 bases and J 3 bases, leaving 12 bases between the germline ends. The CDR3 bases are TGTGCCAGCAGTTTTCCTAGCGATATCTACAATGAGCAGTTCTTC. Its translation: CASSFPSDIYNEQFF.

The chain joins TRBV28 to TRBJ2-5; 11 positions agree with TRBD2. The CDR3 is 16 residues long. Germline V CDR1 and CDR2: MDHEN, SYDVKM. Trimming took 5 bases from V and 2 from J; bases not matched to a gene: 7. CDR3: CASSTVAGGPQETQYF. The CDR3 bases are TGTGCCAGCAGTACGGTAGCGGGAGGGCCGCAAGAGACCCAGTACTTC. The variable domain in full, with the rest retrieved from reference TRBV28 and TRBJ2-5, is DVKVTQSSRYLVKRTGEKVFLECVQDMDHENMFWYRQDPGLGLRLIYFSYDVKMKEKGDIPEGYSVSREKKERFSLILESASTNQTSMYLCASSTVAGGPQETQYFGPGTRLLVL.

This clonotype is a singleton in its sample. The genes are TRBV6-1 and TRBJ1-6, with TRBD1 identical over 7 bases. The V segment lost 8 bases and the J segment 4 bases; nucleotides outside the gene matches: 2. This CDR3 has 13 residues. Germline V gene lookup returns CDR1 MNHNS and CDR2 SASEGT. DNA for the CDR3: TGTGCCAGCGGACAGGATTATAATTCACCCCTCCACTTT. Translating it yields CASGQDYNSPLHF.

A note on this clonotype: No conserved phenylalanine or tryptophan is present at the end of the CDR3, so a read error is the likely explanation. The V and J genes are TRBV5-1 and TRBJ2-1; D unresolved. Trimming removed 2 bases from V and 4 bases from J, with 4 bases in between. The CDR3 is 12 residues long. Per germline, CDR1 SGHRS and CDR2 YFSETQ. CDR3 DNA sequence: TGCGCCAGCAGCTTAAATTACAATGAGCAGTTCTTA. As protein: CASSLNYNEQFL.

The chain uses TRBV20-1 and TRBJ1-2; tentative D call: TRBD1 (5 bases). In germline, CDR1 is DFQATT, CDR2 SNEGSKA (reference sequence). V gave up 3 bases and J gave up 7 bases, with 15 bases separating them. The length of the CDR3 is 13 residues. The CDR3 region is CSASAQAGGGYTF. CDR3 DNA: TGCAGTGCTAGTGCACAGGCGGGCGGTGGCTACACCTTC.

In this sample, this clonotype turned up a few times. The chain links TRBV7-9 to TRBJ2-1; 8 positions agree with TRBD2. CDR1 is SEHNR, CDR2 FQNEAQ, per germline (reference sequence). The V and J ends lost 1 base and 4 bases, in that order; junction bases with no gene match: 3. The CDR3 has 15 amino acids. In nucleotides, the CDR3 is TGTGCCAGCAGCTTAGACGGGGGGGGTTACAATGAGCAGTTCTTC. This encodes CASSLDGGGYNEQFF. Full variable domain (remainder filled in from reference TRBV7-9 and TRBJ2-1): DTGVSQNPRHKITKRGQNVTFRCDPISEHNRLYWYRQTLGQGPEFLTYFQNEAQLEKSRLLSDRFSAERPKGSFSTLEIQRTEQGDSAMYLCASSLDGGGYNEQFFGPGTRLTVL.

This chain links TRBV20-1 with TRBJ2-5; 7 nucleotides align to TRBD1. This CDR3 has 13 amino acids. V lost 3 bases, J lost 2 bases, and 3 bases stayed unmatched. Per germline, CDR1 DFQATT and CDR2 SNEGSKA (reference sequence). The CDR3 DNA sequence: TGCAGTGCTAGCAGGACAGGACAAGAGACCCAGTACTTC. This sequence encodes CSASRTGQETQYF.

The V gene is TRBV7-9, the J gene TRBJ1-5, with D hard to call. This CDR3 region has 14 residues. V was cut by 1 base and J by 6 bases, with 10 bases left in between. Germline CDR1 SEHNR, CDR2 FQNEAQ (reference sequence). The CDR3 sequence is CASSLGEGGQPQHF. The DNA for the CDR3 is TGTGCCAGCAGCTTAGGGGAGGGCGGTCAGCCCCAGCATTTT.

The genes are TRBV30 and TRBJ1-6; D unclear. Germline V gives CDR1 GTSNPN, CDR2 SVGIG (reference sequence). This CDR3 is built from 16 residues. The V and J ends lost 3 bases and 7 bases respectively, with 19 bases between them. As DNA, the CDR3 is TGTGCCTGGAGAGTTTTCGGACGGGAACGAAATTCACCCCTCCACTTT. Its translation: CAWRVFGRERNSPLHF.

About this clonotype: An end of the junction differs from the germline gene, which may be a read error. CDR3 bases: TGTGCCGGCAGCCTTGAGGCTACCATAACGGCTTTCTTT. This gives the protein CAGSLEATITAFF. The chain combines TRBV6-6 with TRBJ1-1; no clear D gene. The CDR3 runs to 13 residues. From germline, CDR1 is MNHNY and CDR2 SVGAGI (reference sequence).

The CDR3 DNA reads TGCGCCAGCAGCTTGGAATACAGCGTTAGCTCCTACAATGAGCAGTTCTTC. As protein: CASSLEYSVSSYNEQFF. The chain employs TRBV5-1 and TRBJ2-1; D ambiguous. V gave up 0 bases and J gave up 0 bases, with 13 bases separating them. Germline V CDR1 and CDR2: SGHRS, YFSETQ. The CDR3 runs to 17 residues. Filled out from reference TRBV5-1 and TRBJ2-1, the complete variable domain reads KAGVTQTPRYLIKTRGQQVTLSCSPISGHRSVSWYQQTPGQGLQFLFEYFSETQRNKGNFPGRFSGRQFSNSRSEMNVSTLELGDSALYLCASSLEYSVSSYNEQFFGPGTRLTVL.